A selection of T cell receptor beta chains follows, all from one sample in a study of regulatory T cells in long-lasting Graves disease. TCRdb fed the multiplex PCR reads into MiXCR, producing one record per CDR3 protein. In the table there are approximately 400,000 distinct CDR3 sequences, less than 25% of which are singletons. The sequencing here drew on peripheral blood mononuclear cells (PBMCs), taken when the disease was refractory, from a patient treated with antithyroid drugs. These receptor sequences come from a female donor with Graves disease. Both conserved end residues are part of each CDR3. The order of the fields is V gene, CDR3 length, D gene, clone size, J gene, CDR3 DNA, CDR3 protein. The D gene is left open where the match is weak. Clone sizes are given selectively: once, few, many, or a class where the clone is expanded.

V: TRBV12-3/TRBV12-4
length: 13
D: TRBD1
size: few
J: TRBJ2-4
DNA: TGTGCCAGCAGTTCCACAGGGGGAAGCGTTCAGTACTTC
CDR3: CASSSTGGSVQYF

V: TRBV12-3/TRBV12-4
length: 19
D: NA
size: many
J: TRBJ1-1
DNA: TGTGCCAGCAGTTTAGGCTCACTCTCGACAATCAGGCCAAACACTGAAGCTTTCTTT
CDR3: CASSLGSLSTIRPNTEAFF

V: TRBV20-1
length: 16
D: NA
size: NA
J: TRBJ2-6
DNA: TGCAGTGCCGAGTTCCGGGGTGTTGCTGGGGCCAACGTCCTGACTTTC
CDR3: CSAEFRGVAGANVLTF

V: TRBV30
length: 17
D: TRBD2
size: few
J: TRBJ2-7
DNA: TGTGCCTGGAGTGTGTATCGGACTAGCGGGAGTCGGTACGAGCAGTACTTC
CDR3: CAWSVYRTSGSRYEQYF

V: TRBV6-1
length: 16
D: TRBD1
size: NA
J: TRBJ1-1
DNA: TGTGCCACCTTCCCCAGGGGGCGCGGGGCGAACACTGAAGCTTTCTTT
CDR3: CATFPRGRGANTEAFF

V: TRBV28
length: 13
D: NA
size: many
J: TRBJ2-5
DNA: TGTGCCAGCAGTTCCCCGGACGGGGAGACCCAGTACTTC
CDR3: CASSSPDGETQYF

V: TRBV20-1
length: 15
D: TRBD2
size: few
J: TRBJ2-7
DNA: TGCAGTGCTAGGTCTGGGACTAGCGATGGGGTCGAGCAGTACTTC
CDR3: CSARSGTSDGVEQYF

V: TRBV27
length: 14
D: NA
size: many
J: TRBJ2-7
DNA: TGTGCCAGCAGTTTCCTGACAAGCCTCTACGAGCAGTACTTC
CDR3: CASSFLTSLYEQYF

V: TRBV3-1
length: 14
D: TRBD2
size: many
J: TRBJ2-5
DNA: TGTGCCAGCAGCCAGCTAGCGGGAGCGGAGACCCAGTACTTC
CDR3: CASSQLAGAETQYF

V: TRBV7-9
length: 13
D: NA
size: few
J: TRBJ1-2
DNA: TGTGCCAGCGGCCTCAGCAATGTAGATGGCTACACCTTC
CDR3: CASGLSNVDGYTF

V: TRBV24-1
length: 16
D: TRBD2
size: few
J: TRBJ2-5
DNA: TGTGCCACCAGTGATTTCCCTAGCGGGATGGGAGAGACCCAGTACTTC
CDR3: CATSDFPSGMGETQYF

V: TRBV30
length: 20
D: NA
size: NA
J: TRBJ2-5
DNA: TGTGCCTGGAGTCCCACACCCTCGCCTGGGTCCCGGGGCCAAATGGAGACCCAGTACTTC
CDR3: CAWSPTPSPGSRGQMETQYF

V: TRBV20-1
length: 14
D: NA
size: many
J: TRBJ1-1
DNA: TGCAGTGCCCTATTCACCGGACTCAACACTGAAGCTTTCTTT
CDR3: CSALFTGLNTEAFF

V: TRBV27
length: 16
D: NA
size: few
J: TRBJ1-6
DNA: TGTGCCAGCAGTTTATTTGGGAGCTCCTATAATTCACCCCTCCACTTT
CDR3: CASSLFGSSYNSPLHF

V: TRBV20-1
length: 15
D: NA
size: NA
J: TRBJ2-2
DNA: TGCAGTGCTAGAGATGTCGGGAGGAACACCGGGGAGCTGTTTTTT
CDR3: CSARDVGRNTGELFF

V: TRBV9
length: 14
D: NA
size: NA
J: TRBJ2-7
DNA: TGTGCCAGCAGCGTAGAACAGCACTCCTACGAGCAGTACTTC
CDR3: CASSVEQHSYEQYF

V: TRBV28
length: 13
D: NA
size: NA
J: TRBJ1-6
DNA: TGTGCCAGCAGTTTGGGGACACCGTCACCCCTCCACTTT
CDR3: CASSLGTPSPLHF

V: TRBV12-3/TRBV12-4
length: 15
D: TRBD1
size: many
J: TRBJ1-4
DNA: TGTGCCAGCAGTCCGGGACAGGGGATAGGGGAAAAACTGTTTTTT
CDR3: CASSPGQGIGEKLFF

V: TRBV11-2
length: 13
D: NA
size: many
J: TRBJ1-3
DNA: TGTGCCAGCAGCCCATCCACCGGAAACACCATATATTTT
CDR3: CASSPSTGNTIYF

V: TRBV19
length: 14
D: NA
size: few
J: TRBJ2-1
DNA: TGTGCCAGTAAGCCACGTAGCGGCTACAATGAGCAGTTCTTC
CDR3: CASKPRSGYNEQFF

V: TRBV28
length: 17
D: TRBD2
size: many
J: TRBJ2-7
DNA: TGTGCCAGCACCCGGGGGGGATTTAGGGGGAAAACCTACGAGCAGTACTTC
CDR3: CASTRGGFRGKTYEQYF